This T cell receptor beta chain is from a study of T cells in Graves' hyperthyroidism and ophthalmopathy. Study-wide points: Blood also held most thyroid clonotypes expanded beyond 0.001.

The CDR3 regions of TCR beta were amplified from RNA transcripts. With the HTBI primer set, the TCR CDR3 went through a first round of RT-PCR. TCRdb re-analysed the multiplex PCR reads in MiXCR, keeping a single row per CDR3 protein. The sample lists under 350,000 distinct CDR3 sequences, roughly an eighth occurring once. This clonotype was counted at least ten times. What it recognizes is unknown. This clonotype was sampled from a woman aged 40 to 50 with Graves' hyperthyroidism. Sequenced material: blood.

Here the CDR3 DNA reads TGCAGTGCTAGAGAGGGAGCGGGCGAGCAGTACTTC. Its protein is CSAREGAGEQYF. The chain has TRBV20-1 and TRBJ2-7, with D possibly TRBD2 on 6 matching bases. Germline lookup yields CDR1 DFQATT and CDR2 SNEGSKA (reference sequence). V shed 0 bases and J shed 6 bases, with 9 bases lying between them. CDR3 length: 12 amino acids.